Listed below are T cell receptor beta chains from one sample, sequenced in a study of cytomegalovirus exposure and HLA in healthy donors. The assay was immunoSEQ multiplex PCR, and TCRdb's table has in-frame clones only and misses some. The table records under 150,000 clones, roughly 78% of them present only once. The sample was PBMCs. These receptors were collected from a man aged 40-49 years in good health and CMV-seropositive. Both conserved end residues are part of each CDR3. D genes are given only for firm matches. Part of the rows lack a size; the others show once, few, many or a class for expanded clones.

clone_size,v_call,d_call,j_call,cdr3_aa,cdr3_nt
NA,TRBV6-6,NA,TRBJ2-7,CASSSGGYEQYF,TGTGCCAGCAGTTCCGGAGGATACGAGCAGTACTTC
NA,TRBV6-6,NA,TRBJ2-7,CASSDPTGTTYEQYF,TGTGCCAGCAGTGATCCAACAGGGACCACCTACGAGCAGTACTTC
NA,TRBV15,TRBD1,TRBJ2-5,CATSRDRGRETQYF,TGTGCCACCAGCAGAGATAGGGGGCGGGAGACCCAGTACTTC
NA,TRBV5-5,TRBD2,TRBJ2-7,CASRRTSGSYSYEQYF,TGTGCCAGCAGACGGACTAGCGGGTCTTACTCCTACGAGCAGTACTTC
NA,TRBV5-1,TRBD1,TRBJ1-2,CASSLSGTDYGYTF,TGCGCCAGCAGCTTATCCGGGACAGACTATGGCTACACCTTC
few,TRBV11-2,TRBD1,TRBJ1-3,CASSLGQASGNTIYF,TGTGCCAGCAGCTTGGGACAGGCCTCTGGAAACACCATATATTTT
NA,TRBV6-1,NA,TRBJ2-7,CASSGAPYEQYF,TGTGCCAGCTCAGGGGCCCCCTACGAGCAGTACTTC
NA,TRBV5-1,NA,TRBJ2-5,CASSLSTGQYQETQYF,TGCGCCAGCAGCTTGAGTACAGGGCAGTACCAAGAGACCCAGTACTTC
few,TRBV27,NA,TRBJ2-7,CASNAYGNSYEQYF,TGTGCCAGCAATGCGTACGGGAACTCCTACGAGCAGTACTTC
NA,TRBV5-5,TRBD2,TRBJ2-1,CASLVGGGSSYNEQFF,TGTGCCAGTCTAGTGGGCGGGGGGAGTTCCTACAATGAGCAGTTCTTC
NA,TRBV11-1,TRBD2,TRBJ2-1,CASSFSSGSYNEQFF,TGTGCCAGCAGCTTCTCTAGCGGGAGCTACAATGAGCAGTTCTTC
NA,TRBV10-2,TRBD1,TRBJ2-2,CASSERAGGFGTGELFF,TGCGCCAGCAGTGAGAGGGCAGGGGGATTCGGCACCGGGGAGCTGTTTTTT
few,TRBV30,TRBD1,TRBJ1-2,CAWSVGGLGYTF,TGTGCCTGGAGTGTAGGGGGCCTTGGCTACACCTTC
NA,TRBV5-1,NA,TRBJ1-4,CASSLVPGDEKLFF,TGCGCCAGCAGCTTGGTTCCAGGTGACGAAAAACTGTTTTTT
NA,TRBV5-5,NA,TRBJ1-2,CASSSTVPNYGYTF,TGTGCCAGCAGCTCCACAGTACCGAACTATGGCTACACCTTC
NA,TRBV7-6,TRBD1,TRBJ1-1,CASSLTAGGRFFPEAFF,TGTGCCAGCAGCTTAACGGCAGGGGGGAGATTTTTCCCTGAAGCTTTCTTT
few,TRBV7-9,NA,TRBJ1-1,CASSFTVRSTEAFF,TGTGCCAGCAGCTTCACGGTTCGCTCCACTGAAGCTTTCTTT
NA,TRBV2,TRBD1,TRBJ2-1,CASRGQQGNEQFF,TGTGCCAGCAGGGGACAGCAAGGGAATGAGCAGTTCTTC
NA,TRBV29-1,TRBD1,TRBJ1-1,CSARQGRDTEAFF,TGCAGCGCCCGACAGGGTAGGGACACTGAAGCTTTCTTT
NA,TRBV29-1,NA,TRBJ2-5,CSADRQLDQETQYF,TGCAGCGCCGACCGACAGCTGGACCAAGAGACCCAGTACTTC